The 3 T cell receptor beta chains below all came from one sample that was sequenced in a study of CD8 T cells in ankylosing spondylitis. TCRdb used MiXCR to reprocess the 5' RACE reads, holding one entry per CDR3 protein. Of approximately 250,000 distinct CDR3 sequences listed, roughly a tenth are singletons. Sequencing was carried out using blood, either unsorted or a sorted T cell fraction (not recorded which). All receptors derive from a male donor with ankylosing spondylitis or in good health (not recorded which).

Many counts were recorded for this clonotype. The chain couples TRBV29-1 to TRBJ1-3; D unresolved. Germline CDR1 and CDR2: SQVTM and ANQGSEA. The CDR3 has 12 amino acids. Trimming stripped 5 bases from V and 4 bases from J, with 9 bases between. The CDR3 loop reads CSVLTEGNTIYF. The DNA for the CDR3 is TGCAGCGTTCTAACCGAGGGAAACACCATATATTTT. The full variable domain, with the rest looked up from reference TRBV29-1 and TRBJ1-3, is SAVISQKPSRDICQRGTSLTIQCQVDSQVTMMFWYRQQPGQSLTLIATANQGSEATYESGFVIDKFPISRPNLTFSTLTVSNMSPEDSSIYLCSVLTEGNTIYFGEGSWLTVV.

The rearrangement joins TRBV10-1 to TRBJ2-1, with 8 bases lining up with TRBD2. With V trimmed by 0 bases and J by 6 bases, 7 bases remained unmatched. This CDR3 is 16 amino acids long. Germline V gene sequence: CDR1 WNHNN, CDR2 SYGVQD (reference sequence). Written as DNA, the CDR3 is TGCGCCAGCAGTGAGTCGAAACGGGGGGGCCTCAATGAGCAGTTCTTC. Amino acids: CASSESKRGGLNEQFF.

The table lists this clonotype with many counts. CDR3 residues: CASSQGSVYSYEQYF. The CDR3 nucleotides are TGTGCCAGCAGCCAAGGGTCAGTTTATTCCTACGAGCAGTACTTC. J is TRBJ2-7 and V is TRBV3-1; D not certain. V lost 1 base, J lost 1 base, and 11 bases lay in between. The CDR3 is 15 amino acids. CDR1 is LGHDT and CDR2 is YNNKEL in the germline V gene (reference sequence).